This is a list of T cell receptor beta chains from one sample in a study of blood T cell repertoires in COVID-19. Profiled with immunoSEQ multiplex PCR; TCRdb holds only in-frame clones, not every one. The sample contains about 170,000 clones, around 84% of which appear only once. Specimen: peripheral blood. The receptors were sampled from a woman in her seventies with COVID-19, enrolled during active disease. Both conserved end residues are part of each CDR3.

CDR3aa | v_gene
CASSSGFGTGGYYGYTF | TRBV5-1
CASSLASGGSYEQYF | TRBV11-1
CASSLGDYSPLHF | TRBV12-3/TRBV12-4
CASSPRVGNTEAFF | TRBV18
CASSFTAGGGNEQFF | TRBV5-6
CAWRGDYGTIGYTF | TRBV30
CASSVGLAGVSSSYNEQFF | TRBV9
CASSPGTQTGWREKLFF | TRBV3-1/TRBV3-2
CASSPWGQSATDTQYF | TRBV19
CASSDTPGTGDQPQHF | TRBV6-1
CASLDSTVTDTQYF | TRBV30
CASRFDRDRYNSPLHF | TRBV27
CASTVGAGINEQFF | TRBV3-1/TRBV3-2
CASTTVTRGARSPLHF | TRBV28
CAISETGGSTEAFF | TRBV10-3
CASTAQGNAEAFF | TRBV2
CASSLELAGTGELFF | TRBV11-2
CASSRLAGGNTGELFF | TRBV2